The 22 T cell receptor beta chains below come from one sample, sequenced in a study of blood T cell repertoires in COVID-19. TCRdb keeps only in-frame clones here, not all; method: immunoSEQ multiplex PCR. This table holds about 130,000 clones, around 73% found once. Sequencing was done on a sample of peripheral blood. Receptors were obtained from a man between 60 and 75 years old who had recovered from COVID-19.

The genes are TRBV3-1 (or the pseudogene TRBV3-2) and TRBJ1-1; D is unclear. Trimming removed 4 bases from V and 4 bases from J, with 10 bases in between. CDR3 length equals 13 residues. The germline V gene encodes CDR1 LGHDT and CDR2 YNNKEL (reference sequence). CDR3 loop: CASSRGSATEAFF. The DNA for the CDR3 is TGTGCCAGCAGCCGAGGGTCGGCCACTGAAGCTTTCTTT.

The V call is TRBV28, the J call TRBJ1-3; the D gene is possibly TRBD1 (6 bases). Deletions cut 4 bases from V and 5 bases from J, with 12 bases between. CDR1 and CDR2 from the germline V gene are MDHEN and SYDVKM. The CDR3 sequence is 14 residues long. DNA for the CDR3: TGTGCCAGCAGTTCCCAGGGGTATAGAAACACCATATATTTT. Translation: CASSSQGYRNTIYF.

The chain links TRBV2 to TRBJ2-5, with 10 bases identical to TRBD2. This CDR3 is 17 amino acids long. The germline V gene has CDR1 SNHLY and CDR2 FYNNEI. Trimming removed 8 bases from V and 3 bases from J; junction bases left unmatched: 15. The DNA for the CDR3 is TGTGCCAGCTATTGGGATATCCCTAGCGGGGGAAAAGAGACCCAGTACTTC. It yields the protein CASYWDIPSGGKETQYF.

The chain links TRBV7-8 to TRBJ1-2; TRBD1 matches 7 bases. CDR1 and CDR2 from the germline V gene are SGHVS and FQNEAQ. The CDR3 totals 14 residues. With V trimmed by 1 base and J by 2 bases, 1 base remained unmatched. CDR3 residues: CASSLEQGNYGYTF. The CDR3 bases are TGTGCCAGCAGCTTAGAACAGGGGAACTATGGCTACACCTTC.

The chain employs TRBV16 and TRBJ1-5, with 8 bases that match TRBD1. Looked up from germline, CDR1 is KGHSY and CDR2 is FQNENV. This CDR3 region has 14 residues. V was clipped by 8 bases and J by 0 bases; unmatched bases: 3. The CDR3: CASVQGDSNQPQHF. DNA for the CDR3: TGTGCCAGCGTACAGGGGGATAGCAATCAGCCCCAGCATTTT.

As DNA, the CDR3 is TGCGCCAGCAGCCAACAACGGGAGGCCTACGAGCAGTACTTC. Residues: CASSQQREAYEQYF. The chain recombines TRBV4-1 with TRBJ2-7; 7 bases match TRBD2. J was trimmed by 2 bases and V by 2 bases; bases with no gene match: 3. CDR1 and CDR2 from the germline V gene are MGHRA and YSYEKL. CDR3 length: 14 amino acids.

This chain uses TRBV4-3 with TRBJ2-1, with TRBD2 matching 7 bases. This CDR3 contains 15 residues. Germline lookup yields CDR1 LGHNA and CDR2 YSLEER. Unmatched junction bases numbered 5, after V lost 4 bases and J lost 2 bases. CDR3 region: CASSPSGVTYNEQFF. The CDR3, as DNA: TGCGCCAGCAGCCCTAGCGGAGTTACCTACAATGAGCAGTTCTTC.

The chain uses TRBV15 and TRBJ1-1; TRBD1 agrees at 7 bases. V lost 5 bases to trimming and J lost 4 bases; unmatched junction nucleotides: 7. CDR1 is LNHNV, CDR2 YYDKDF, per germline (reference sequence). The CDR3 is 14 amino acids. The CDR3 is CATSRDRWGTEAFF. The CDR3 region has the DNA TGTGCCACCAGCCGGGACAGATGGGGCACTGAAGCTTTCTTT.

This chain uses TRBV6-6 with TRBJ2-1; no definite D call. The ends were cut back, 5 bases at V and 7 bases at J, with 6 bases in the middle. The germline V gene encodes CDR1 MNHNY and CDR2 SVGAGI (reference sequence). This CDR3 region has 11 residues. The CDR3 reads CASSPLNEQFF. The CDR3 nucleotides read TGTGCCAGCAGTCCATTGAATGAGCAGTTCTTC.

V and J are TRBV3-1 (or the pseudogene TRBV3-2) and TRBJ1-1; possible D gene TRBD1, 6 bases. There are 16 residues in the CDR3. The germline CDR1 and CDR2 sequences are LGHDT and YNNKEL (reference sequence). Between the trimmed V and J ends, which lost 1 base and 1 base, there was a span of 13 bases. CDR3 amino acids: CASSQGGSRGNTEAFF. CDR3 in DNA: TGTGCCAGCAGCCAAGGAGGGTCCAGGGGGAACACTGAAGCTTTCTTT.

This clone is a singleton in its sample. The gene calls are TRBV11-3 and TRBJ2-1; 8 nucleotides align to TRBD1. There are 14 residues in the CDR3. The V segment lost 6 bases and the J segment 8 bases; nucleotides outside the gene matches: 9. Germline assignment: CDR1 SGHNT and CDR2 YENEEA. The CDR3 loop reads CASSPQGAGDEQFF. In DNA, the CDR3 is TGTGCCAGCAGTCCTCAGGGGGCTGGTGATGAGCAGTTCTTC.

The rearrangement uses TRBV28 and TRBJ2-5; D might be TRBD2 (5 bases). Trimming took off 0 bases at V and 2 bases at J, with 7 bases between the two ends. Germline V gene lookup returns CDR1 MDHEN and CDR2 SYDVKM. The CDR3 has 14 amino acids. Here the CDR3 reads CASSLWGEQETQYF. DNA of the CDR3: TGTGCCAGCAGTTTATGGGGAGAACAAGAGACCCAGTACTTC.

The sample holds a few counts of this clone. The chain links TRBV7-6 to TRBJ1-3, with TRBD1 matching 7 bases. This CDR3 region has 15 residues. After removal of 5 bases from V and 2 bases from J, the junction contained 6 bases not matched to a gene. Germline CDR1 SGHVS, CDR2 FNYEAQ. The chain's CDR3 is CASSPTGEPGNTIYF. The CDR3 DNA reads as TGTGCCAGCAGCCCTACAGGGGAACCTGGAAACACCATATATTTT.

The gene calls are TRBV7-2 and TRBJ2-1; tentative D call: TRBD2 (6 bases). V was trimmed by 2 bases and J by 10 bases, leaving 12 bases between them. The CDR3 extends over 13 amino acids. Per the germline V gene, CDR1 is SGHTA and CDR2 is FQGNSA. The CDR3 DNA reads TGTGCCAGCAGCTTAAATGGGAGGCAGGAGCAGTTCTTC. Its protein is CASSLNGRQEQFF. The full variable domain, in which reference TRBV7-2 and TRBJ2-1 provide the parts outside the CDR3, is GAGVSQSPSNKVTEKGKDVELRCDPISGHTALYWYRQSLGQGLEFLIYFQGNSAPDKSGLPSDRFSAERTGGSVSTLTIQRTQQEDSAVYLCASSLNGRQEQFFGPGTRLTVL.

J is TRBJ2-7 and V is TRBV6-9, with D perhaps TRBD1 (6 bases). V was clipped by 4 bases and J by 3 bases, with 13 bases between them. Germline V gives CDR1 MNHGY, CDR2 SVAAGI. This CDR3 has 14 residues. The CDR3 here is CASSSSGTSYEQYF. DNA of the CDR3: TGTGCCAGCAGTTCCAGTGGGACAAGCTACGAGCAGTACTTC.

The chain links TRBV18 to TRBJ2-7, with 8 bases lining up with TRBD1. CDR1 KGHSH and CDR2 LQKENI come from the germline V gene. V lost 3 bases to trimming and J lost 5 bases; unmatched junction nucleotides: 3. This CDR3 spans 13 amino acids. The CDR3 loop reads CASSPPGGDEQYF. The CDR3 DNA reads as TGTGCCAGCTCACCCCCAGGGGGCGACGAGCAGTACTTC. Combining the CDR3 with reference TRBV18 and TRBJ2-7 gives the whole variable domain NAGVMQNPRHLVRRRGQEARLRCSPMKGHSHVYWYRQLPEEGLKFMVYLQKENIIDESGMPKERFSAEFPKEGPSILRIQQVVRGDSAAYFCASSPPGGDEQYFGPGTRLTVT.

A word on this clone: Germline and junction disagree at one end, which may indicate a read error. This rearrangement joins TRBV24-1 to TRBJ2-5; 9 positions agree with TRBD1. The CDR3 is made up of 14 amino acids. In germline, CDR1 is KGHDR, CDR2 SFDVKD. CDR3 protein: CATSAPGQGEAQYF. CDR3 DNA sequence: TGTGCCACCAGTGCGCCGGGACAGGGAGAGGCCCAGTACTTC.

This clone came up many times. The genes are TRBV24-1 and TRBJ2-1; 14 bases line up with TRBD2. Germline V gene data show CDR1 as KGHDR and CDR2 as SFDVKD. The V segment lost 1 base and the J segment 0 bases; nucleotides outside the gene matches: 7. This CDR3 spans 20 amino acids. CDR3 nucleotides: TGTGCCACCAGTGATTTCCCCGGACTAGCGGGGGGAAGCTCCTACAATGAGCAGTTCTTC. Translating gives CATSDFPGLAGGSSYNEQFF.

The chain joins TRBV7-9 to TRBJ2-7, with D unresolved. This CDR3 is 15 amino acids long. The germline V and J ends were trimmed by 1 base and 4 bases, with 14 bases remaining between them. Germline-derived CDR1 and CDR2 are SEHNR and FQNEAQ (reference sequence). The CDR3 region is CASSLGSGALYEQYF. CDR3 in DNA: TGTGCCAGCAGCTTAGGGTCGGGTGCACTTTACGAGCAGTACTTC.

The J gene is TRBJ1-1, the V gene TRBV4-1; 7 bases line up with TRBD1. The CDR3 spans 17 residues. Germline loops: CDR1 MGHRA, CDR2 YSYEKL. Germline trimming cut 3 bases from V and 0 bases from J; bases unmatched to any gene: 10. The DNA of the CDR3 is TGCGCCAGCAGCCATCACCCGGGACAGAGGGTGAACACTGAAGCTTTCTTT. Translation gives CASSHHPGQRVNTEAFF.

This clone was seen a handful of times. The J gene is TRBJ1-2, the V gene TRBV7-9, with 7 bases that match TRBD1. The germline gives CDR1 SEHNR, CDR2 FQNEAQ (reference sequence). V was pared by 1 base and J by 6 bases, with 14 bases of the junction left unmatched. The CDR3 sequence is 17 residues long. CDR3 DNA: TGTGCCAGCAGCTTAGTAGGGGGACCGTCGACAGGGAATGGCTACACCTTC. It codes for CASSLVGGPSTGNGYTF.

The chain uses TRBV30 and TRBJ2-3, with no clear D. The V end lost 2 bases, the J end lost 3 bases, and 3 bases lay between the germline ends. CDR1 and CDR2 from the germline V gene are GTSNPN and SVGIG (reference sequence). The length of the CDR3 is 11 residues. The CDR3 here is CAWSLTDTQYF. As DNA, the CDR3 is TGTGCCTGGAGTCTTACAGATACGCAGTATTTT.